The table lists the clone carrying this T cell receptor (beta chain) with many counts. The antigen is not known. Over 18 months, lack of ophthalmopathy progression marked Graves' hyperthyroidism as stable. Together with thyroid ultrasound, orbital computed tomography, serum thyroxine and TRAb, clinical symptoms were used for diagnoses. Looked up from germline, CDR1 is LGHDT and CDR2 is YNNKEL (reference sequence). Between the trimmed V and J ends, which lost 2 bases and 7 bases, there was a span of 8 bases. This CDR3 spans 12 amino acids. The sample is drawn from a study of T cells in Graves' hyperthyroidism and ophthalmopathy. Across the study: Pretreatment peripheral blood was obtained at initial diagnosis.

Findings of the study overall: Median prediction lead before ophthalmopathy onset was roughly 6 months with the model.

Amplified TCR beta CDR3 regions came from RNA transcripts. When the TCR CDR3 underwent first-round RT-PCR, the HTBI primer set was used. TCRdb called the multiplex PCR reads again in MiXCR, with one record for every CDR3 protein. The table shows roughly 700,000 distinct CDR3 sequences, with 15% to 20% occurring only once. This receptor was taken from a man aged 50 to 59 with Graves' hyperthyroidism. The specimen was blood. The chain couples TRBV3-1 to TRBJ1-1; D unresolved. The CDR3, as DNA: TGTGCCAGCAGCCAAACTAGAGATGAAGCTTTCTTT. Translated: CASSQTRDEAFF.